This record looks at one TCR beta chain sequence and its context. Its antigen is unknown. The data are from a study of T cells in Graves' hyperthyroidism and ophthalmopathy. Whole-study context: Peripheral blood specimens were obtained at initial diagnosis, prior to any treatment. Study conclusions and caveats: Blood held most thyroid clonotypes expanded above 0.001 frequency. Ophthalmopathy, which appeared later, was predicted by the model a median about 6.8 months before onset.

Ophthalmopathy cases met thresholds of Clinical Activity Score at least 3, NOSPECS grade at least 4 and duration under 3 months. In germline, CDR1 is LNHNV, CDR2 YYDKDF (reference sequence). The CDR3 sequence is 14 residues long. V shed 1 base and J shed 8 bases, with 11 bases lying between them. The CDR3 regions of TCR beta were amplified from RNA transcripts. During a first-round RT-PCR of the TCR CDR3, the HTBI primer set was used. One entry per CDR3 protein results from TCRdb running MiXCR on the multiplex PCR reads. The sample contains hundreds of thousands of distinct CDR3 sequences, approximately 16% of which appear only once.

The TCR sequence derives from a woman aged 55 to 70 with Graves' ophthalmopathy. Sequencing input: blood. V is TRBV15 and J is TRBJ2-2; no reliable D call. CDR3 nucleotides: TGTGCCACCAGCAGAGCCCCCTTGCCGGGGGAGCTGTTTTTT. Its protein is CATSRAPLPGELFF.